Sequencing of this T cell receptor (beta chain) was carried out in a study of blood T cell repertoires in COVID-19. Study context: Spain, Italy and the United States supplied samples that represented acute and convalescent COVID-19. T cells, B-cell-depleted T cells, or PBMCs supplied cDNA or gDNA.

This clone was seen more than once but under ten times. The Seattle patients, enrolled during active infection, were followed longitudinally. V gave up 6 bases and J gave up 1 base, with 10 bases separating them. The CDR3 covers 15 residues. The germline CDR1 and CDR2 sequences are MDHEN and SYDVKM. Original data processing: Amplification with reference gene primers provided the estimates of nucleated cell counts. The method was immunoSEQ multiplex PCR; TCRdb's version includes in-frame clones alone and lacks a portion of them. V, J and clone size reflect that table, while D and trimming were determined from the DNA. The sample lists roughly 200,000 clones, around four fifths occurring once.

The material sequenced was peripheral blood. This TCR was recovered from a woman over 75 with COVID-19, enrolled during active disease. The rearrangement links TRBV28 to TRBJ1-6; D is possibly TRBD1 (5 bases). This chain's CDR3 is CASRPDRSYNSPLHF. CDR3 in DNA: TGTGCCAGCAGACCTGACAGATCCTATAATTCACCCCTCCACTTT.